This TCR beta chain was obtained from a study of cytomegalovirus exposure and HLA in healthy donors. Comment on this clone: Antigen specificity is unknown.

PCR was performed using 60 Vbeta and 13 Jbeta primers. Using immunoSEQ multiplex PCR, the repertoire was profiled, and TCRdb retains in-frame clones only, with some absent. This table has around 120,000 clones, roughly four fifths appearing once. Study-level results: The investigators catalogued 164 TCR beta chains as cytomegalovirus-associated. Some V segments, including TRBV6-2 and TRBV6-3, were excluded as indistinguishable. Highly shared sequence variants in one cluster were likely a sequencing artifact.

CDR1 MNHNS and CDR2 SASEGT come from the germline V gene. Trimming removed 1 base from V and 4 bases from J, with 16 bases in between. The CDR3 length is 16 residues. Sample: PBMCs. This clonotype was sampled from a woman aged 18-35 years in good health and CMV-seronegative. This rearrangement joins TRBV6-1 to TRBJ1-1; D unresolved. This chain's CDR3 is CASSEGRPLPTTEAFF. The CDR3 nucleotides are TGTGCCAGCAGTGAAGGGAGGCCCCTCCCGACCACTGAAGCTTTCTTT.